This section outlines one T cell receptor beta chain sequence together with its context. Its antigen is undetermined. TCRdb passed the 5' RACE reads through MiXCR, listing each CDR3 protein once. The sample carries 100,000 or so distinct CDR3 sequences, 3.5% to 5% recorded once. This sample was taken from a study of spatial heterogeneity in lung cancer. Study at large: Tumor-region counts of TCR transcripts tracked strongly with a T cell module score from matched bulk RNA-seq.

Notes on the study in general: Tumor mutation counts were tracked by expanded intratumoral alpha and beta TCR counts. Estimated coverage of tumor T cells was around 6.9% for alpha and 11% to 15% for beta chains.

V dropped 8 bases and J dropped 4; count of bases not matched to a gene: 7. The CDR3 length is 13 residues. Per the germline V gene, CDR1 is SGHVS and CDR2 is FNYEAQ. Time point noted: sample taken at primary tumor resection. A total of approximately 70 untreated early-stage non-small cell lung cancer patients served as donors. Unsorted samples of tumor, nontumor lung or frozen PBMC had their whole RNA sequenced. The sample in question was lung tumor tissue, obtained at surgery. V gene TRBV7-6 combines with J gene TRBJ2-5, with TRBD2 matching 7 bases. This receptor was taken from a male donor with early-stage non-small cell lung cancer. The CDR3 protein is CASCLTGGETQYF. CDR3 nucleotide sequence: TGTGCCAGCTGCCTAACGGGGGGAGAGACCCAGTACTTC.